The 11 T cell receptor beta chains in this list originate from one sample, sequenced in a study of response to subunit inactivated influenza vaccine. Each CDR3 protein gets one entry after TCRdb re-called the RT-PCR reads with MiXCR. The repertoire includes hundreds of thousands of distinct CDR3 sequences, about 18% of them detected once, and roughly 11% sits in the top ten. The sample consisted of PBMCs from blood, taken approximately 5 days after vaccination. The receptors shown here come from a man over 45 who received an inactivated influenza vaccine.

This clonotype has just a few counts. The chain uses TRBV6-2 or TRBV6-3 and TRBJ2-1; a weak D match, TRBD2 (5 bases). Between the trimmed V and J ends, which lost 6 bases and 5 bases, there was a span of 20 bases. In germline, CDR1 is MNHEY, CDR2 SVGEGT. The CDR3 runs to 16 residues. Here the CDR3 reads CASSPLGLTINNEQFF. As DNA, the CDR3 is TGTGCCAGCAGCCCACTAGGATTGACCATCAACAATGAGCAGTTCTTC.

DNA for the CDR3: TGTGCCAGCAGTCTTTGGCCGGGAGGGCCCTCCTACGAGCAGTACTTC. Its protein product is CASSLWPGGPSYEQYF. The rearrangement links TRBV6-1 to TRBJ2-7, with TRBD2 matching 8 bases. This CDR3 contains 16 residues. From germline, CDR1 is MNHNS and CDR2 SASEGT. The trim removed 5 bases at V and 0 bases at J, leaving 9 bases unmatched.

This chain connects TRBV7-2 to TRBJ2-3, with 7 bases lining up with TRBD2. This CDR3 has 16 amino acids. V lost 2 bases and J lost 4; bases outside the gene matches: 9. CDR1 is SGHTA and CDR2 is FQGNSA in the germline V gene. Here the CDR3 reads CASSLLGGDLSDTQYF. CDR3 in DNA: TGTGCCAGCAGCTTATTGGGGGGGGACCTATCAGATACGCAGTATTTT.

The chain uses TRBV11-2 and TRBJ2-1; 13 nucleotides match TRBD2. CDR1 SGHAT and CDR2 FQNNGV come from the germline V gene. The CDR3 sequence is 21 residues long. J gave up 0 bases and V 2 bases, and 13 bases lay outside the gene matches. The CDR3 sequence is CASSLSTGGTSGKGSYNEQFF. The CDR3 DNA reads TGTGCCAGCAGCTTATCTACTGGAGGGACTAGCGGGAAGGGCTCCTACAATGAGCAGTTCTTC. The full variable domain, rest sourced from reference TRBV11-2 and TRBJ2-1, is EAGVAQSPRYKIIEKRQSVAFWCNPISGHATLYWYQQILGQGPKLLIQFQNNGVVDDSQLPKDRFSAERLKGVDSTLKIQPAKLEDSAVYLCASSLSTGGTSGKGSYNEQFFGPGTRLTVL.

The chain combines TRBV29-1 with TRBJ1-1, with 8 bases matching TRBD1. The trim removed 7 bases at V and 1 base at J, leaving 8 bases unmatched. The CDR3 spans 14 residues. Germline assignment: CDR1 SQVTM and CDR2 ANQGSEA. As DNA, the CDR3 is TGCAGCGCTAAAACAGGGGGACCGAACACTGAAGCTTTCTTT. As protein: CSAKTGGPNTEAFF.

This clonotype was detected many times. CDR3 protein: CASSLVLGGTEAFF. CDR3 nucleotide sequence: TGTGCCAGCAGCTTAGTTCTGGGAGGGACTGAAGCTTTCTTT. The chain carries TRBV7-2 and TRBJ1-1; D is uncertain. Germline-derived CDR1 and CDR2 are SGHTA and FQGNSA. V lost 1 base and J 5 bases, leaving 11 bases between the germline ends. The CDR3 has 14 residues.

The rearrangement joins TRBV6-5 to TRBJ2-6; TRBD1 matches 7 bases. The CDR3 loop spans 19 amino acids. Germline lookup yields CDR1 MNHEY and CDR2 SVGAGI. With 1 base clipped from V and 0 bases from J, the junction kept 9 bases outside the gene matches. The CDR3 here is CASSYWTTGSLSGANVLTF. The DNA for the CDR3 is TGTGCCAGCAGTTACTGGACGACAGGGAGCCTCTCTGGGGCCAACGTCCTGACTTTC.

The V and J genes are TRBV7-2 and TRBJ1-2; D perhaps matches TRBD1 (6 bases). CDR1 and CDR2 from the germline V gene are SGHTA and FQGNSA. The CDR3 covers 12 residues. Trimming shortened V by 5 bases and J by 4 bases, and 8 bases separated the two germline ends. The chain's CDR3 is CASSAGVYGYTF. DNA for the CDR3: TGTGCCAGCAGCGCAGGGGTCTATGGCTACACCTTC. Variable domain in full (rest from reference TRBV7-2 and TRBJ1-2): GAGVSQSPSNKVTEKGKDVELRCDPISGHTALYWYRQSLGQGLEFLIYFQGNSAPDKSGLPSDRFSAERTGGSVSTLTIQRTQQEDSAVYLCASSAGVYGYTFGSGTRLTVV.

The J gene is TRBJ2-7, the V gene TRBV7-6, with D tentatively TRBD2 (6 bases). The CDR3 runs to 15 residues. Germline V gene lookup returns CDR1 SGHVS and CDR2 FNYEAQ. Trimming pared 5 bases from V and 2 bases from J, leaving 16 bases between. This CDR3 reads CASSPRDSGTYEQYF. The CDR3 coding sequence is TGTGCCAGCAGCCCCAGAGATAGCGGTACCTACGAGCAGTACTTC. Full variable domain (outside the CDR3, taken from reference TRBV7-6 and TRBJ2-7): GAGVSQSPRYKVTKRGQDVALRCDPISGHVSLYWYRQALGQGPEFLTYFNYEAQQDKSGLPNDRFSAERPEGSISTLTIQRTEQRDSAMYRCASSPRDSGTYEQYFGPGTRLTVT.

The gene calls are TRBV6-1 and TRBJ2-5; 7 bases are shared with TRBD1. The CDR3 extends over 14 amino acids. The junction had 9 bases not matched to a gene; V was cut back by 6 bases and J by 5 bases. Germline lookup yields CDR1 MNHNS and CDR2 SASEGT. The CDR3 DNA reads TGTGCCAGCAGGCTCGGACAGGCCATGGAGACCCAGTACTTC. Translated, it gives CASRLGQAMETQYF.

In its sample, this clonotype was seen a few times. The chain employs TRBV20-1 and TRBJ2-3; the match to TRBD1 covers 9 bases. V lost 5 bases, J lost 5 bases, and 11 bases stayed unmatched. Germline V gives CDR1 DFQATT, CDR2 SNEGSKA (reference sequence). The length of the CDR3 is 15 residues. The CDR3 loop is CSAGPPTGGLDTQYF. The CDR3 coding sequence is TGCAGTGCTGGTCCTCCGACAGGGGGTTTAGATACGCAGTATTTT.